This TCR beta chain was recovered during a study of human T cells and chemical hapten exposure. The time point denotes: patch test 2, 6 weeks after DPC sensitization. Treatment described: therapeutic diphenylcyclopropenone sensitization with weekly scalp DPC. V gave up 2 bases and J gave up 3 bases, with 13 bases separating them. Germline values: CDR1 KGHSH, CDR2 LQKENI. There are 15 residues in the CDR3. TCRdb processed the RACE reads anew with MiXCR; each CDR3 protein has one entry. Here the sample spans about 81,000 distinct CDR3 sequences, 10% to 13% being singletons. At least ten counts were recorded for this clonotype.

Specimen: whole blood, collected in connection with sensitization to the hapten diphenylcyclopropenone (DPC). The J gene is TRBJ1-1, the V gene TRBV18; D gene unclear. This clonotype originated in a woman in her 30s with alopecia areata. Some clones in this sample may be carry-over from other donors' samples. The CDR3: CASSPSGIKDTEAFF. Written as DNA, the CDR3 is TGTGCCAGCTCACCAAGCGGTATTAAGGACACTGAAGCTTTCTTT.